The 17 T cell receptor beta chains reported below all come from one sample, sequenced in a study of T cell clones after liver transplantation (dated by TCRdb to between 2018 and 2021). The library was built by means of the immunoSEQ multiplex PCR assay. TCRdb stores this immuneACCESS table with in-frame sequences only. Part of the clones is absent; in the studies checked, under half of the shortfall reflects unresolved V genes, and no reason is known for the rest. The sample data list tens of thousands of clones, and about 88% of these were observed just once. Of the sample, approximately 2.5% is held by the ten largest clones. The sample's time point label, in plain terms: pre-transplant. Material: CD4+ T cells from blood, obtained before liver transplant. The receptors here all came from a human donor who received a liver transplant.

This clone was observed a handful of times. The chain recombines TRBV7-8 with TRBJ2-5; D unclear. The length of the CDR3 is 10 residues. Trimming removed 6 bases at V and 3 bases at J, with 2 bases between. Germline-derived CDR1 and CDR2 are SGHVS and FQNEAQ. DNA of the CDR3: TGTGCCAGCAGTGAAGAGACCCAGTACTTC. Encoded protein: CASSEETQYF.

The chain is built from TRBV29-1 and TRBJ1-3; D unresolved. This CDR3 comprises 14 residues. V lost 0 bases and J 0 bases, leaving 6 bases between the germline ends. Germline CDR1 is SQVTM and CDR2 is ANQGSEA. CDR3 residues: CSVEDTGSGNTIYF. DNA of the CDR3: TGCAGCGTTGAAGATACCGGCTCTGGAAACACCATATATTTT.

J is TRBJ2-7 and V is TRBV4-2; D unclear. Trimming took off 0 bases at V and 3 bases at J, with 6 bases between the two ends. The germline CDR1 and CDR2 sequences are LGHNA and YNFKEQ. The CDR3 sequence is 13 residues long. CDR3 region: CASSQEQIYEQYF. The CDR3 DNA sequence: TGTGCCAGCAGCCAAGAACAAATCTACGAGCAGTACTTC.

The rearrangement joins TRBV28 to TRBJ1-2; no clear D. Trimming took off 5 bases at V and 5 bases at J, with 15 bases between the two ends. Germline CDR1 is MDHEN and CDR2 is SYDVKM. The CDR3 is 14 residues long. The CDR3 DNA reads TGTGCCAGCAGTCGGAGTGGCGGACTATATGGCTACACCTTC. Encoded protein: CASSRSGGLYGYTF.

The chain links TRBV18 to TRBJ2-3, with 14 nucleotides matching TRBD2. This CDR3 is 16 amino acids long. Looked up from germline, CDR1 is KGHSH and CDR2 is LQKENI. J lost 2 bases, V lost 3 bases, and 1 base had no gene match. This CDR3 reads CASSPGLAGDTDTQYF. The CDR3 DNA is TGTGCCAGCTCACCGGGACTAGCGGGAGACACAGATACGCAGTATTTT.

This sequence joins TRBV27 and TRBJ2-7; TRBD1 agrees at 7 bases. V shed 4 bases, J shed 0 bases, and the junction held 6 bases outside the gene matches. The CDR3 extends over 15 amino acids. The germline V gene has CDR1 MNHEY and CDR2 SMNVEV (reference sequence). The CDR3, as DNA: TGTGCCAGCAGTTCCCGACAGGGAAGCTCCTACGAGCAGTACTTC. It translates to CASSSRQGSSYEQYF.

The CDR3, as DNA: TGTGCCAGCAGTATCCCTGACTCCTACAATGAGCAGTTCTTC. This gives the protein CASSIPDSYNEQFF. The rearrangement links TRBV28 to TRBJ2-1; D uncertain. Germline V CDR1 and CDR2: MDHEN, SYDVKM. The V and J ends lost 5 bases and 0 bases respectively, with 8 bases between them. This CDR3 spans 14 amino acids. Drawing the rest from reference TRBV28 and TRBJ2-1, the complete variable domain is DVKVTQSSRYLVKRTGEKVFLECVQDMDHENMFWYRQDPGLGLRLIYFSYDVKMKEKGDIPEGYSVSREKKERFSLILESASTNQTSMYLCASSIPDSYNEQFFGPGTRLTVL.

The chain has TRBV27 and TRBJ1-5; D not certain. CDR1 and CDR2 from the germline V gene are MNHEY and SMNVEV (reference sequence). V was cut by 6 bases and J by 3 bases, with 12 bases left in between. CDR3 size: 14 residues. The CDR3 here is CASSFGQVNQPQHF. The DNA of the CDR3 is TGTGCCAGCAGCTTTGGGCAGGTCAATCAGCCCCAGCATTTT.

The chain recombines TRBV7-3 with TRBJ1-2; D perhaps matches TRBD1 (5 bases). There are 13 residues in the CDR3. Per germline, CDR1 SGHTA and CDR2 FQGTGA. V was trimmed by 2 bases and J by 8 bases, leaving 12 bases between them. The CDR3 sequence is CASSLRQGDGYTF. The CDR3 region has the DNA TGTGCCAGCAGCTTACGGCAGGGTGACGGCTACACCTTC.

This chain uses TRBV5-1 with TRBJ2-7; 10 bases line up with TRBD2. CDR1 is SGHRS and CDR2 is YFSETQ in the germline V gene. The CDR3 is 15 amino acids. V was clipped by 0 bases and J by 4 bases; unmatched bases: 4. As DNA, the CDR3 is TGCGCCAGCAGCTTGGAGGCTAGCGGGAGTTACGAGCAGTACTTC. Encoded protein: CASSLEASGSYEQYF.

This rearrangement joins TRBV5-5 to TRBJ2-1, with 7 positions matching TRBD2. CDR1 and CDR2 (germline): SGHKS, YYEKEE (reference sequence). The CDR3 contains 14 residues. The V segment lost 2 bases and the J segment 3 bases; nucleotides outside the gene matches: 2. CDR3 amino acids: CASSFLADYNEQFF. In DNA, the CDR3 is TGTGCCAGCAGCTTCCTAGCGGACTACAATGAGCAGTTCTTC.

The chain links TRBV10-1 to TRBJ2-2, with TRBD1 matching over 8 bases. The CDR3 runs to 14 residues. Per the germline V gene, CDR1 is WNHNN and CDR2 is SYGVQD (reference sequence). V shed 2 bases and J 5 bases; nucleotides not matched to a gene: 1. CDR3 residues: CASSENRGTGELFF. CDR3 sequence (DNA): TGCGCCAGCAGTGAGAACAGGGGGACCGGGGAGCTGTTTTTT.

The chain recombines TRBV5-1 with TRBJ2-1, with D unclear. V was shortened by 1 base and J by 4 bases, with 9 bases between the two germline ends. The CDR3 runs 14 residues. Germline V gene sequence: CDR1 SGHRS, CDR2 YFSETQ. The CDR3 loop reads CASSLNLIYNEQFF. The CDR3, as DNA: TGCGCCAGCAGCTTGAACTTAATATACAATGAGCAGTTCTTC.

This clone was observed once. The V call is TRBV25-1, the J call TRBJ2-5; 8 bases are a match to TRBD1. CDR1 and CDR2 from the germline V gene are MGHDK and SYGVNS. The CDR3 has 14 amino acids. After removal of 4 bases from V and 3 bases from J, the junction contained 4 bases not matched to a gene. CDR3: CASSVGTGEETQYF. As DNA, the CDR3 is TGTGCCAGCAGTGTAGGGACAGGCGAAGAGACCCAGTACTTC.

V is TRBV6-5 and J is TRBJ1-1; no firm D call. CDR3 length equals 12 residues. With 6 bases removed from V and 0 bases from J, the gap between germline ends came to 5 bases. Germline V gene data show CDR1 as MNHEY and CDR2 as SVGAGI. The CDR3 protein is CASRRMNTEAFF. The DNA of the CDR3 is TGTGCCAGCAGAAGGATGAACACTGAAGCTTTCTTT.

The chain combines TRBV19 with TRBJ2-3; D is possibly TRBD1 (5 bases). V was trimmed by 5 bases and J by 5 bases, leaving 17 bases between them. Germline V lookup: CDR1 LNHDA, CDR2 SQIVND (reference sequence). This CDR3 comprises 15 residues. For the CDR3, the DNA is TGTGCCAGTAGTTTTAGACCCTCCCAGGGAGATACGCAGTATTTT. This gives the protein CASSFRPSQGDTQYF.

This clone was counted a single time. The chain combines TRBV5-6 with TRBJ2-1; 10 nucleotides line up with TRBD2. The CDR3 has 16 residues. Germline V gene data show CDR1 as SGHDT and CDR2 as YYEEEE. V dropped 0 bases and J dropped 8; count of bases not matched to a gene: 8. CDR3 protein: CASSLALLAGVYEQFF. The CDR3 DNA sequence: TGTGCCAGCAGCTTGGCCTTGCTAGCGGGAGTTTATGAGCAGTTCTTC.